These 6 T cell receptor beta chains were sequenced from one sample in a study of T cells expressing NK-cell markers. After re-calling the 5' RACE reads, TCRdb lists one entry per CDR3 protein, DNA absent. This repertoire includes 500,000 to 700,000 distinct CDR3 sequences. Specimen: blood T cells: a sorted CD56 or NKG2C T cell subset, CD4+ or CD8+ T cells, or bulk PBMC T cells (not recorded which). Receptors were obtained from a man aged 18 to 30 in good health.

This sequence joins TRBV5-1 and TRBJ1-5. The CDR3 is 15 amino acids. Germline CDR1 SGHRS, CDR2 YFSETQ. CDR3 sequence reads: CASSRSGSGGQPQHF.

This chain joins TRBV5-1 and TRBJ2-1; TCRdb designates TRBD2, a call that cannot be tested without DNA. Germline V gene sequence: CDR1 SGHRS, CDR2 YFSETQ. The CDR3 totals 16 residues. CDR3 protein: CASSLVLAGGVNEQFF.

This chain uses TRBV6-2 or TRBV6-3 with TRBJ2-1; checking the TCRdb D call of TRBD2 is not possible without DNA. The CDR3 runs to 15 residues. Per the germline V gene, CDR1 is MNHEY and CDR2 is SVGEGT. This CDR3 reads CASSGLAGGQNEQFF.

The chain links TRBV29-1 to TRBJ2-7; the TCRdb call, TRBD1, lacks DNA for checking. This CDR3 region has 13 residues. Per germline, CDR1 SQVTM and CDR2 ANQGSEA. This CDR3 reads CSVPGQGVYEQYF.

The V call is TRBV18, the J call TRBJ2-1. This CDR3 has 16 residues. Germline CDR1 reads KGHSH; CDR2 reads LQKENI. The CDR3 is CASSPPGGSSYNEQFF.

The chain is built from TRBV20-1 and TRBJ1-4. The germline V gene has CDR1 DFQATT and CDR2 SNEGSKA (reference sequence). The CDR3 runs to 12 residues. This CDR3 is CSAVMGNEKLFF.